This entry describes one TCR beta chain. Antigen specificity is unknown. The data were taken from a study of T cells in lung cancer brain metastases. Study-wide findings and caveats: Most clones were lesion-specific, with limited overlap between paired lesions (mean Morisita index around 0.2).

The CDR3 extends over 14 amino acids. V was pared by 0 bases and J by 2 bases, with 8 bases between. Germline CDR1 reads GTSNPN; CDR2 reads SVGIG (reference sequence). Each sample used about 2–5 ug genomic DNA, matched between paired samples. The data were produced by immunoSEQ multiplex PCR, yet TCRdb's version contains in-frame clones alone and is incomplete. The table has thousands of clones, roughly 93% seen once. Exclusion applied to any patient with a history of multiple malignancies. V gene TRBV30 combines with J gene TRBJ1-3; D may be TRBD1 (6 bases). The sequence was collected from a woman aged 30 to 39 with non-small cell lung cancer. The sample taken for sequencing was tumor tissue from the primary lung tumor. In DNA, the CDR3 is TGTGCCTGGAGTGTATCAGGGGCTGGAAACACCATATATTTT. Protein product: CAWSVSGAGNTIYF.